This TCR beta chain appears in the sequencing data of a study of glioma-infiltrating T cells after dendritic cell vaccination. The PCR used 60 V beta and 13 J beta primers. Profiling relied on immunoSEQ multiplex PCR, and the TCRdb table lists in-frame clones only, not all of them. The top ten hold less than 6.5% of the sample, which has roughly 50,000 clones, 89% seen once. Germline values: CDR1 ENHRY, CDR2 SYGVKD. The CDR3 loop spans 17 amino acids. Trimming cost V 5 bases and J 0 bases; bases outside gene matches: 6. The time point is: after dendritic cell vaccination, including at tumor progression/relapse.

J is TRBJ2-2 and V is TRBV10-3, with 10 bases that match TRBD2. Material: blood, obtained after dendritic cell vaccination. The TCR comes from a human donor with glioblastoma. CDR3 sequence: CAISKLAGDANTGELFF. The CDR3 bases are TGTGCCATCAGTAAGCTAGCGGGAGACGCGAACACCGGGGAGCTGTTTTTT.